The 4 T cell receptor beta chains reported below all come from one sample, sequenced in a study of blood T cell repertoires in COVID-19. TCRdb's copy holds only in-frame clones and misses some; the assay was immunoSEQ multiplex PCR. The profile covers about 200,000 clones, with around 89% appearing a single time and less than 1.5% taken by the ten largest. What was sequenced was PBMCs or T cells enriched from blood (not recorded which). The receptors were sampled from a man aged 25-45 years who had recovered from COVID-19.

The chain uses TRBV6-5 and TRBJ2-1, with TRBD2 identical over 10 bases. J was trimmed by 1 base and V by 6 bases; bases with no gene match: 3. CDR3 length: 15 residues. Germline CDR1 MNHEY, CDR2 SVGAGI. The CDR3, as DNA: TGTGCCAGCAGAGCGGGAGGGCTTTCCTACAATGAGCAGTTCTTC. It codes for CASRAGGLSYNEQFF.

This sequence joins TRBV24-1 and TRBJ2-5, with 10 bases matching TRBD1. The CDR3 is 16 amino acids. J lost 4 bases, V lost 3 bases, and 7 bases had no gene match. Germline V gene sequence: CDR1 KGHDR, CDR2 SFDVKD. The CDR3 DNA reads TGTGCCACCAGTGATCCCCTCCGGACAGGGGGAGAGACCCAGTACTTC. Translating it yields CATSDPLRTGGETQYF.

CDR3 in amino acids: CASSKGTATSTDTQYF. The CDR3 DNA reads TGTGCCAGTAGTAAGGGGACAGCGACTAGCACAGATACGCAGTATTTT. The chain couples TRBV19 to TRBJ2-3; TRBD1 matches 7 bases. V lost 4 bases, J lost 0 bases, and 7 bases stayed unmatched. This CDR3 comprises 16 residues. Germline V gene data show CDR1 as LNHDA and CDR2 as SQIVND (reference sequence).

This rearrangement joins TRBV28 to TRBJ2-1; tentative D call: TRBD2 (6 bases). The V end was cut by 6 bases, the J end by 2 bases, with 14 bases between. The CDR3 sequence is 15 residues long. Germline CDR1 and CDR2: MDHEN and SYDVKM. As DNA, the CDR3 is TGTGCCAGCAGACTACCGGGGACTCCCTACAATGAGCAGTTCTTC. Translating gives CASRLPGTPYNEQFF. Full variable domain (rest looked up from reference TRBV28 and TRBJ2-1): DVKVTQSSRYLVKRTGEKVFLECVQDMDHENMFWYRQDPGLGLRLIYFSYDVKMKEKGDIPEGYSVSREKKERFSLILESASTNQTSMYLCASRLPGTPYNEQFFGPGTRLTVL.